Detailed here is one T cell receptor beta chain. Methods used by the authors: By means of reference gene primer amplification, nucleated cell counts were estimated. The assay was immunoSEQ multiplex PCR, and TCRdb's table has in-frame clones only and misses some. V and J calls and clone size follow that table, whereas D and trimming were derived from the DNA. The sample includes more than 85,000 clones, over 70% of them seen just once. These data belong to a study of blood T cell repertoires in COVID-19. The sample comprised peripheral blood. The receptor was derived from a man in his sixties with acute or convalescent COVID-19.

CDR3 region: CASGTGHPNTEAFF. DNA of the CDR3: TGTGCCAGTGGGACGGGACACCCGAACACTGAAGCTTTCTTT. The J gene is TRBJ1-1, the V gene TRBV19, with D perhaps TRBD1 (6 bases). CDR1 and CDR2 from the germline V gene are LNHDA and SQIVND (reference sequence). V lost 8 bases and J 1 base, leaving 14 bases between the germline ends. The CDR3 consists of 14 residues.